These T cell receptor beta chains were read from a single sample in a study of T and B cells in COVID-19 patients. One entry per CDR3 protein results from TCRdb running MiXCR on the multiplex PCR reads. The sample yields some 1,300 distinct CDR3 sequences, roughly 29% seen once. Sample: blood. The receptor set was obtained from a human donor with active COVID-19. CDR3s leave out the opening cysteine and the closing phenylalanine or tryptophan. Each record gives: V gene, J gene, CDR3 protein.

V: TRBV7-2; J: TRBJ2-3; CDR3: ASSPRTGTDTQY
V: TRBV27; J: TRBJ1-2; CDR3: ASSLSLGNNGYT
V: TRBV6-5; J: TRBJ2-4; CDR3: ASSYSHRAENIQY
V: TRBV13; J: TRBJ2-6; CDR3: ASSLEGSGANVLT
V: TRBV7-6; J: TRBJ2-7; CDR3: ASNQDRVQFDEQY
V: TRBV9; J: TRBJ2-3; CDR3: ASSPGPVDTQY
V: TRBV6-5; J: TRBJ2-3; CDR3: ASSYWTSDTDTQY
V: TRBV15; J: TRBJ2-1; CDR3: ATSRSQFNNEQF
V: TRBV24-1; J: TRBJ2-1; CDR3: ATSGSQSSYNEQF
V: TRBV13; J: TRBJ2-5; CDR3: ASSQLTGGWETQY
V: TRBV19; J: TRBJ2-3; CDR3: ASSIWGGTDTQY
V: TRBV11-2; J: TRBJ2-7; CDR3: ASSLWREMGEQY
V: TRBV29-1; J: TRBJ2-2; CDR3: SVGIRTGSGELF
V: TRBV6-5; J: TRBJ1-2; CDR3: ASTQGAGYT
V: TRBV15; J: TRBJ2-6; CDR3: ATSRDTGTGANVLT
V: TRBV10-3; J: TRBJ2-7; CDR3: AIGDSEQY
V: TRBV11-1; J: TRBJ2-7; CDR3: ASSLPGSSYEQY
V: TRBV7-7; J: TRBJ1-1; CDR3: ASSQQVNTEAF
V: TRBV2; J: TRBJ1-4; CDR3: ASRGRRTNEKLF
V: TRBV5-6; J: TRBJ2-1; CDR3: ASRLGLAGEQF
V: TRBV5-6; J: TRBJ1-6; CDR3: ASSLGLAGGIYSPLH
V: TRBV2; J: TRBJ2-2; CDR3: ASRSGGIAGELF
V: TRBV19; J: TRBJ2-1; CDR3: ASKRGSLGSEQF
V: TRBV28; J: TRBJ2-7; CDR3: ASSLWGSTYEQY
V: TRBV29-1; J: TRBJ2-1; CDR3: SVDGQGLAGGNEQF
V: TRBV20-1; J: TRBJ2-1; CDR3: SARDLGRTSGGGYNEQF
V: TRBV5-6; J: TRBJ1-2; CDR3: ASRLVGGSNYGYT
V: TRBV29-1; J: TRBJ1-3; CDR3: SAASRGARGNTIY
V: TRBV18; J: TRBJ1-1; CDR3: ASSPNWGGDTEAF
V: TRBV2; J: TRBJ2-1; CDR3: ASSAGDYNEQF
V: TRBV19; J: TRBJ2-3; CDR3: ASSWTSGRRTDTQY
V: TRBV10-3; J: TRBJ2-7; CDR3: AISEVLRDRNEQY
V: TRBV30; J: TRBJ2-6; CDR3: AWSKGGAGANVLT
V: TRBV29-1; J: TRBJ1-1; CDR3: SVDWGGTEAF
V: TRBV21-1; J: TRBJ2-3; CDR3: ARGGDRGTDTQY
V: TRBV10-3; J: TRBJ2-7; CDR3: AIKPSGDPYEQY
V: TRBV11-2; J: TRBJ2-1; CDR3: ASSLVLGELGF
V: TRBV7-9; J: TRBJ2-7; CDR3: ASSLAWVSGANEQY
V: TRBV12-3/TRBV12-4; J: TRBJ2-1; CDR3: ASRPGLAGISYNEQF
V: TRBV2; J: TRBJ2-2; CDR3: ASSEPPLNTGELF
V: TRBV2; J: TRBJ2-3; CDR3: ASAMGFADTQY
V: TRBV7-2; J: TRBJ2-6; CDR3: ASSSTGSSGANVLT
V: TRBV7-9; J: TRBJ2-7; CDR3: ATGLAGTYEQY
V: TRBV11-2; J: TRBJ2-1; CDR3: ASSPLGLAEGLGSQF
V: TRBV7-2; J: TRBJ2-3; CDR3: ASSLRRVVADTQY
V: TRBV6-2/TRBV6-3; J: TRBJ2-1; CDR3: ASSATSGSYNEQF
V: TRBV28; J: TRBJ2-1; CDR3: ASTYGDRAYNEQF
V: TRBV13; J: TRBJ2-7; CDR3: ASTGLAGEYEQY
V: TRBV5-6; J: TRBJ2-7; CDR3: ASSGGEQAYEQY
V: TRBV30; J: TRBJ1-2; CDR3: AWSALTRVYGYT
V: TRBV6-5; J: TRBJ2-5; CDR3: ASRDRDGLQETQY
V: TRBV28; J: TRBJ2-1; CDR3: ASSPDTPGGNEQF
V: TRBV4-1; J: TRBJ1-3; CDR3: ASSQVNVRSGNTIY
V: TRBV20-1; J: TRBJ2-1; CDR3: SAPPLAGSNEQF
V: TRBV5-4; J: TRBJ2-7; CDR3: ATTYGSGNFYEQY